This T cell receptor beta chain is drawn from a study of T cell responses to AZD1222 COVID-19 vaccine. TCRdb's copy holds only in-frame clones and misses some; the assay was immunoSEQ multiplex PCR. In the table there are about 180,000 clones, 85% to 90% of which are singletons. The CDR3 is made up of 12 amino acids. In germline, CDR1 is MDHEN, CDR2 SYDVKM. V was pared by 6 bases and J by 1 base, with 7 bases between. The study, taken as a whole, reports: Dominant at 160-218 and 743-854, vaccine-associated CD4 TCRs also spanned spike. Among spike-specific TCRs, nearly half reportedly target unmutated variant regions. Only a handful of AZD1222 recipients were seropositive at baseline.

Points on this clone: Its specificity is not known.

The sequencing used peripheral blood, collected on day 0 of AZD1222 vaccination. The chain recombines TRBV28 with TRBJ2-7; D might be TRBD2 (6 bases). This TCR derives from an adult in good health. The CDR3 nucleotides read TGTGCCAGCAGCCGGGGGTCCTACGAGCAGTACTTC. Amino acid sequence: CASSRGSYEQYF.